These T cell receptor beta chains were read from a single sample in a study of blood T cell repertoires in COVID-19. Clones were read by immunoSEQ multiplex PCR, and TCRdb kept only the in-frame ones, dropping some. The repertoire holds about 290,000 clones, roughly 80% seen once, with around 4% in the top ten. Sequenced sample: peripheral blood. The receptors stem from a woman aged 50 to 60 with active or convalescent COVID-19. The CDR3 runs from the conserved cysteine through the conserved F or W. Each record gives: CDR3 DNA, CDR3 protein, clone size, D gene, J gene, V gene. The D gene is left open where the match is weak. The size entry is marked missing in some rows and otherwise reads once, few, many or a size class.

DNA: TGTGCCAGCAGTGAGTTGCGGGGAGAGACCCAGTACTTC
CDR3: CASSELRGETQYF
size: few
D: NA
J: TRBJ2-5
V: TRBV6-1

DNA: TGCGCCAGCAGCTTGGCCTCCCCTACTTACAATGAGCAGTTCTTC
CDR3: CASSLASPTYNEQFF
size: few
D: NA
J: TRBJ2-1
V: TRBV5-1

DNA: TGTGCCAGAAGCGGGACAGGGGTTGGAAACACCATATATTTT
CDR3: CARSGTGVGNTIYF
size: NA
D: TRBD1
J: TRBJ1-3
V: TRBV5-3

DNA: TGTGCCAGCAGGGCTAGCACAGATACGCAGTATTTT
CDR3: CASRASTDTQYF
size: NA
D: NA
J: TRBJ2-3
V: TRBV6-5

DNA: TGTGCCAGCAGCCTAGGGAGACGCTCCTACGAGCAGTACTTC
CDR3: CASSLGRRSYEQYF
size: NA
D: NA
J: TRBJ2-7
V: TRBV2

DNA: TGTGCCTGGAGTAAAGGGGCAGTGAACACTGAAGCTTTCTTT
CDR3: CAWSKGAVNTEAFF
size: once
D: NA
J: TRBJ1-1
V: TRBV30

DNA: TGTGCCAGCAGTGAAGGGGGAGGCCTCAATCAGCCCCAGCATTTT
CDR3: CASSEGGGLNQPQHF
size: few
D: NA
J: TRBJ1-5
V: TRBV6-1

DNA: TGTGCCAGCAGCAAAGCCCTTTGGGACTTAGGGGGCGTTGGTGGAACCGGGGAGCTGTTTTTT
CDR3: CASSKALWDLGGVGGTGELFF
size: NA
D: NA
J: TRBJ2-2
V: TRBV21-1

DNA: TGTGCCAGCAGTTTTCCAAGGACTCCTATGCGCACAGATACGCAGTATTTT
CDR3: CASSFPRTPMRTDTQYF
size: once
D: NA
J: TRBJ2-3
V: TRBV27

DNA: TGTGCCAGCACCGGCCAGCGGGAGGGCCAAGACAATGAGCAGTTCTTC
CDR3: CASTGQREGQDNEQFF
size: NA
D: TRBD2
J: TRBJ2-1
V: TRBV25-1